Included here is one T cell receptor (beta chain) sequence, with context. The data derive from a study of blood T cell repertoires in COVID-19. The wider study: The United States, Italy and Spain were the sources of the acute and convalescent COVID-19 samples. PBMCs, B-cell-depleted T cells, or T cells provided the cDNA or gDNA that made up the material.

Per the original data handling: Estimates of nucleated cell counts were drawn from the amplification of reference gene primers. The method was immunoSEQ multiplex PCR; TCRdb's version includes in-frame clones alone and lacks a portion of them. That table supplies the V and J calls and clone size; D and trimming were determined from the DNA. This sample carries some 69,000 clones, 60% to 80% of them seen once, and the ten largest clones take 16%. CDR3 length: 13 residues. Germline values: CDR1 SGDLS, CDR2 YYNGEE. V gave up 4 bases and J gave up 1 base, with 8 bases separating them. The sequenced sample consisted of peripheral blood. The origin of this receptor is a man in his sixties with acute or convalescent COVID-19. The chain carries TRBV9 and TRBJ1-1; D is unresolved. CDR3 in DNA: TGTGCCAGCAGCCTGACACCGAACACTGAAGCTTTCTTT. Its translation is CASSLTPNTEAFF.